The clone carrying this T cell receptor (beta chain) came up many times. What it binds is not known. Sequence at one end of the junction differs from germline and may be a read error. In TCRdb, the reads were re-called with MiXCR into one record per CDR3 protein. The sample lists 700,000 to 950,000 distinct CDR3 sequences, approximately 30% seen once, with 9.5% to 15% in the top ten. The CDR3 covers 12 residues. CDR1 is MNHEY and CDR2 is SMNVEV in the germline V gene (reference sequence). This entry is derived from a study of T cell repertoires in cytomegalovirus infection. Whole-study context: Recently described HLA-C-restricted plus well-studied HLA-B-restricted CMV epitopes were used.

This TCR came from a human donor in good health (CMV status not recorded). Some clones in this sample may be carry-over from other donors' samples. The chain employs TRBV27 and TRBJ2-2; no definite D call. The sequencing used cultured CD8+ T cells from PBMCs, collected from culture after CMV antigen stimulation. The CDR3 loop reads CASSLLPGELFF. The CDR3 bases are TGTGCCAGCAGCTTATTACCCGGGGAGCTGTTTTTT.